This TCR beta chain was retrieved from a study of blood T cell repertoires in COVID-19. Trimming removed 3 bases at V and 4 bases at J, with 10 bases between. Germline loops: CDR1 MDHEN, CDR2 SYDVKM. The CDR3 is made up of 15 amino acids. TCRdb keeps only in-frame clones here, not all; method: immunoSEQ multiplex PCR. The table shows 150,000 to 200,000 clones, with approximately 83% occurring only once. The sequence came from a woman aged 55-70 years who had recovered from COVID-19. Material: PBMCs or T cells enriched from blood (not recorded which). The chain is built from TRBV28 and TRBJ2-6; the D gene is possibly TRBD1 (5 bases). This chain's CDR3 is CASSFPRGGANVLTF. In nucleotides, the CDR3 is TGTGCCAGCAGTTTCCCAAGGGGAGGGGCCAACGTCCTGACTTTC.